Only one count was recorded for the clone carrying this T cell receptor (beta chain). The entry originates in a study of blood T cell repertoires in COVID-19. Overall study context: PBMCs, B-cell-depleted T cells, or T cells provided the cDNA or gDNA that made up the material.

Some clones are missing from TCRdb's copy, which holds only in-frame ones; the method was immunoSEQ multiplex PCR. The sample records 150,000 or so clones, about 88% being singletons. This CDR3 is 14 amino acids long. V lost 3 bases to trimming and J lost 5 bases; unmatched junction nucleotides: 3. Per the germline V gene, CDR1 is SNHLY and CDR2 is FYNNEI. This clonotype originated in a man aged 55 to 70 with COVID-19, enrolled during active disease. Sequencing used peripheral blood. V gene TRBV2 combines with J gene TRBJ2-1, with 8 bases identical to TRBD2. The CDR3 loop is CASSDKRGNNEQFF. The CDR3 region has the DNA TGTGCCAGCAGTGATAAGCGGGGGAACAATGAGCAGTTCTTC. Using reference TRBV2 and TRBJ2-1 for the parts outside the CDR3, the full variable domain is EPEVTQTPSHQVTQMGQEVILRCVPISNHLYFYWYRQILGQKVEFLVSFYNNEISEKSEIFDDQFSVERPDGSNFTLKIRSTKLEDSAMYFCASSDKRGNNEQFFGPGTRLTVL.